Here is one TCR beta chain with its context. The antigen this receptor binds is unknown. Qualities for individual bases were not recorded, and no much larger clone is one base off. From the cysteine up to the phenylalanine, the CDR3 has a length of 14 residues. Only the CDR3 DNA is retained, 42 bases long and in frame from the first base. CDR1 and CDR2 (MNHNS, SASEGT) derive from the germline V gene. Compared with germline, V lacks 6 bases and J lacks 7 bases; bases without a gene match: 9. The cohort consisted of hundreds of healthy bone marrow donors. Cohort members were all nominally healthy when sampled, although unrecorded immune exposures were likely present. The donor tested CMV seropositive and was one of the 289 seropositive cohort members. Each donor provided a peripheral blood sample, and peripheral blood mononuclear cells were used for TCR beta sequencing. The Qiagen DNeasy Blood Extraction Kit was used to extract genomic DNA from the blood cell samples.

These data originate in a study of cytomegalovirus exposure and HLA in healthy donors (dated by TCRdb to about 2017). General notes on the study: In an earlier analysis of several hundred of the donors, 276 Gb of sequence data and roughly 100 million unique TCR beta sequences from about 179 million T cells were reported. High-throughput TCR immunosequencing, statistical association of individual TCRs with disease status, and machine learning were combined to predict cytomegalovirus infection status. The study aimed to test whether signatures of past pathogen exposure could be identified by cataloging public T cell receptors. Donor age, sex, ethnicity and CMV serostatus were collected together with the repertoire data. A later analysis re-analyzed previously published TCR beta repertoires from 650 to 800 donors and added high-resolution HLA genotyping to study TCR occurrence patterns. A later genetic analysis used genome-wide SNP genotypes for about three fifths of the 666 donors, treating that subset as a discovery cohort. Roughly five DR-DQ haplotypes were treated as single units for association and clustering because of strong linkage in the cohort. The number of donors typed differed by locus, with roughly 629-640 for A, B, C, DRB1 and DQB1, approximately 500 for DQA1, some 570 for DPA1, and approximately 470 for DPB1. Rather than drawing on any new phenotypic data, the later analysis identified candidate immune exposures from TCR beta sequences and the way those sequences occurred across donors. Both class I and class II loci were covered by HLA typing, at four-digit resolution. An early release that covered about 600 HLA-typed donors contained approximately 300 gigabases of sequencing data and tens of millions of unique TCR sequences. On average, around 200,000 unique TCR beta nucleotide sequences were sequenced per donor among several hundred genotyped donors of the cohort, with around 19% of those sequences being non-productive. The study profiled the T cell repertoires of about 640 subjects by immunosequencing and related them to cytomegalovirus serostatus. Among the roughly 380 genotyped donors, approximately 82% belonged to the genetic ancestry cluster associated with self-reported Caucasian donors. Every repertoire in the discovery cohort had been generated on one and the same sequencing platform. In addition to the first cohort of 650 to 800 subjects, a separate validation cohort of about 120 different subjects was used. In an earlier analysis of 500 to 650 of the donors, high-throughput TCR beta sequencing was used to judge whether each TCR beta V gene segment behaved as functional or pseudogenic.

Overall results and qualifications from the work: This cohort had only TCR beta chains sequenced, and the lack of alpha or paired-chain data limited which features could be detected. In a later analysis, 16,951 TCR beta sequences were associated with specific HLA alleles at a false discovery rate of 0.05. Three of the identified cytomegalovirus-associated TCR beta chains were confirmed in vitro to be specific for cytomegalovirus antigens. It was suggested by the authors that the approach could potentially be generalized to other disease states and immunological phenotypes. In both the original and validation cohorts, the classifier was reported to diagnose cytomegalovirus status with high specificity and sensitivity. The 87-base-pair reads could not distinguish some IMGT-functional V segments, including TRBV6-2 and TRBV6-3, so those segments were excluded. A later genetic analysis reported fewer N-insertions in productive TCRs among donors in an Asian-associated ancestry cluster than the roughly 700-donor mean. When HLA alleles, especially DR and DQ, strongly co-occurred, attributing TCR associations to individual alleles was difficult. In a later analysis, several top co-occurrence clusters were reported to appear linked to parvovirus B19, influenza, CMV and Epstein-Barr virus. Across donors, most TCR sequences were observed very rarely, whereas some public TCRs were present in many individuals. A later analysis found that TCR association rates varied across HLA loci, with DRB1 alleles showing the most associated TCRs and HLA-C alleles the fewest. An earlier analysis of approximately 570 of the donors showed that most TCR beta V segments appeared in productive rearrangements either about 87% or about 30% of the time, which broadly matched IMGT annotations. Linkage disequilibrium might explain the correlated functional status among segregating V segments, but an unknown experimental factor could not be excluded. The study listed around 160 TCR beta chains as associated with cytomegalovirus. A further reported finding was that TCR beta sequences accurately predicted the HLA-A and HLA-B alleles for most subjects in the first cohort. Presence/absence analyses assumed roughly uniform sequencing depth across donors, an assumption that may not hold. Because some donors lacked HLA typing at each locus, the association tests relied only on the typed subset. The earlier analysis of 450 to 700 of the donors excluded about 16 rarely observed V segments, including chromosome 9 orphons, because counts were too low. An association between a missense DCLRE1C variant and V-gene and J-gene trimming of TCR beta chains was found in a later genetic analysis and replicated in an independent cohort. For the cohort, immune exposure information was limited to CMV serostatus. The sequencing pipeline was judged likely to have produced a cluster of highly shared sequence variants as a technical artifact. A later analysis found that most CMV-associated TCR beta chains appeared HLA-restricted, with HLA associations seemingly driven largely by CMV exposure. In a later analysis, HLA-associated TCR beta chains showed more clonal expansion and lower generation probabilities than non-associated chains that were equally common.

Libraries were constructed by the immunoSEQ multiplex PCR assay. The multiplex PCR relied on a mix of 60 forward primers for TCR Vbeta segments and 13 reverse primers for TCR Jbeta segments. The CDR3 region of rearranged TCR beta genes was amplified from genomic DNA with a multiplex PCR assay. On the Illumina HiSeq System, the amplified TCR beta libraries were sequenced as 87-base-pair reads. In the original analysis: A later analysis counted 65 million to 90 million unique TCR beta chains across the 666 repertoires, and roughly 10 million of these chains were shared by at least two donors. Raw reads were error-corrected and collapsed into unique sequences by a nearest-neighbor algorithm in which closely related sequences were merged to remove PCR and sequencing errors. CDR3 sequences were aligned to IMGT reference sequences to assign V, D and J gene segments. For a sequence to be retained, a match of at least six nucleotides was required to both a V gene segment and a J gene segment. Rearrangements were classified as productive when the CDR3 lacked stop codons and remained in frame with V and J, and all other rearrangements were classified as non-productive. CDR3 was defined according to IMGT convention as the region running from the second conserved V-encoded cysteine to the conserved J-encoded phenylalanine. In an earlier analysis of around 600 of the donors, sequences lacking an unambiguous match to a single V gene segment were excluded. An earlier analysis of approximately 590 of the donors classified V segments as functional when productive rearrangements were above 56.7% and as segregating when the standard deviation between donors was above 5%. A statistical classification framework was developed to diagnose cytomegalovirus status using the catalog of TCR beta chain sequences. In a later analysis, V and J genes were assigned by comparing TCR nucleotide sequences against IMGT/GENE-DB human TR gene sequences. Using the TCRdist pipeline, a later analysis assigned CDR3 sequences along with most-parsimonious VDJ recombination scenarios. In a later analysis, every TCR beta chain was defined by the combination of its CDR3 amino acid sequence and its V-gene family, and reads without a unique V-gene family were dropped. As a way to deal with suspected cross-contamination and a sequencing artifact, a later analysis dropped 500 to 700 nucleotide sequences that were highly shared and had low generation probability. For each public chain, a later analysis derived a clonal expansion index from normalized ranks of inferred template counts within each repertoire. In a later analysis, generation probabilities were computed using a VDJ recombination model fitted to out-of-frame rearrangements, and the results were checked against IGoR. Hypergeometric tests were used in a later analysis to score TCR-TCR, TCR-HLA and TCR-CMV co-occurrence, with a repertoire-size bias correction applied to the TCR pairs. False discovery rates were estimated in a later analysis by permuting HLA or CMV assignments 20 times. In a later analysis, co-occurring TCRs were grouped with DBSCAN, and TCRdist sequence similarity was added when clustering was performed within HLA-allele-positive subsets. Co-occurrence clustering excluded repertoires with fewer than 30,000 or more than 120,000 public chains, plus five with anomalous nucleotide sharing. TCRdb limited this immuneACCESS table to in-frame rearrangements with V and J called. A share of clones is missing; checked studies link under half to unresolved V genes, and the rest is unexplained. V and J calls and clone size are copied from that table; D and trimming were computed from the DNA. A total of about 100,000 clones appear in this sample, roughly four fifths of them only once. In total, the top ten clones hold more than 5% of the sample.

The clonotype originates from a man between 40 and 49 years old in good health and CMV-seropositive. Sequencing was carried out using PBMCs. The sequence joins TRBV6-1 to TRBJ1-1; 9 junctional bases match TRBD1. The nucleotide sequence is TGTGCCAGCAGACCTCCGGGACAGGGCGTTGAAGCTTTCTTT. This sequence encodes CASRPPGQGVEAFF.